Listed below are T cell receptor beta chains from one sample, sequenced in a study of blood T cell repertoires in COVID-19. This table comes from immunoSEQ multiplex PCR, and its TCRdb copy is limited to in-frame clones, with some not included. The table records over 200,000 clones, 70% to 90% of them present only once. The sequencing sample was made of peripheral blood. Receptors were obtained from a man older than 75 with acute or convalescent COVID-19. CDR3s include the opening cysteine and the closing phenylalanine or tryptophan. D genes are given only for firm matches. Clone size is stated in some rows and not others, as once, few, many or a class when expanded.

clone_size	v_call	j_call	d_call	cdr3_aa	cdr3_nt
NA	TRBV24-1	TRBJ2-6	NA	CATSDSAGANVLTF	TGTGCCACCAGTGATTCAGCTGGGGCCAACGTCCTGACTTTC
NA	TRBV10-3	TRBJ2-3	NA	CATSRAGHTDTQYF	TGTGCCACCTCCCGGGCGGGCCACACAGATACGCAGTATTTT
NA	TRBV10-3	TRBJ2-7	TRBD2	CAISEVGTTSGTGEQYF	TGTGCCATCAGTGAGGTGGGGACGACTAGCGGGACGGGCGAGCAGTACTTC
NA	TRBV27	TRBJ2-5	NA	CASSLRGETQYF	TGTGCCAGCAGTCTACGAGGAGAGACCCAGTACTTC
NA	TRBV2	TRBJ2-5	TRBD2	CASSGGRVETQYF	TGTGCCAGCAGTGGTGGGAGGGTCGAGACCCAGTACTTC
NA	TRBV6-5	TRBJ2-5	TRBD1	CASSRQGFQETQYF	TGTGCCAGCAGTCGACAGGGTTTTCAAGAGACCCAGTACTTC
NA	TRBV3-1/TRBV3-2	TRBJ1-3	NA	CASSQVVGAGGNTIYF	TGTGCCAGCAGCCAAGTTGTGGGGGCAGGTGGAAACACCATATATTTT
NA	TRBV19	TRBJ1-1	NA	CASSPEVNTEAFF	TGTGCCAGTAGTCCGGAGGTGAACACTGAAGCTTTCTTT
NA	TRBV10-1	TRBJ2-1	NA	CASKTPGGEQFF	TGCGCCAGCAAGACCCCCGGGGGTGAGCAGTTCTTC
NA	TRBV6-5	TRBJ1-5	TRBD1	CASSRTGSGNQPQHF	TGTGCCAGCAGCCGGACAGGGTCGGGAAATCAGCCCCAGCATTTT
NA	TRBV28	TRBJ2-7	NA	CASSPLDSYEQYF	TGTGCCAGCAGTCCGTTAGACAGCTACGAGCAGTACTTC
NA	TRBV11-2	TRBJ1-5	NA	CASSLDGHTNQPQHF	TGTGCCAGCAGCTTAGATGGACACACCAATCAGCCCCAGCATTTT
NA	TRBV6-2/TRBV6-3	TRBJ2-3	TRBD2	CASSYPWEGPDTQYF	TGTGCCAGCAGTTACCCGTGGGAGGGCCCGGATACGCAGTATTTT
NA	TRBV4-3	TRBJ2-6	NA	CASSQDLSTGANVLTF	TGCGCCAGCAGCCAAGATTTGAGTACTGGGGCCAACGTCCTGACTTTC
NA	TRBV19	TRBJ2-3	NA	CASSSGVGDTQYF	TGTGCCAGTAGTTCAGGGGTCGGAGATACGCAGTATTTT
NA	TRBV30	TRBJ1-2	NA	CAWSNRAFRGHGYTF	TGTGCCTGGAGTAATAGGGCATTTAGGGGCCATGGCTACACCTTC
NA	TRBV30	TRBJ1-2	NA	CAWRVPPTYGYTF	TGTGCCTGGAGAGTGCCTCCAACTTATGGCTACACCTTC
NA	TRBV9	TRBJ2-1	TRBD1	CASSVEWTGGNEQFF	TGTGCCAGCAGCGTAGAATGGACAGGGGGCAATGAGCAGTTCTTC
NA	TRBV21-1	TRBJ2-7	NA	CASSSREFGAYEQYF	TGTGCCAGCAGCAGCCGGGAATTTGGGGCCTACGAGCAGTACTTC
NA	TRBV4-3	TRBJ1-3	TRBD1	CASSQLAAGQGMGNTIYF	TGCGCCAGCAGCCAACTCGCGGCGGGACAGGGGATGGGAAACACCATATATTTT
NA	TRBV15	TRBJ1-4	NA	CATSRRTEEKLFF	TGTGCCACCAGCAGAAGGACTGAGGAAAAACTGTTTTTT
once	TRBV18	TRBJ2-5	TRBD1	CASSPRDRGLETQYF	TGTGCCAGCTCACCTCGGGACAGGGGGCTAGAGACCCAGTACTTC
NA	TRBV10-2	TRBJ2-1	NA	CASRGGYPNNNEQFF	TGCGCCAGCAGGGGAGGCTACCCGAACAACAATGAGCAGTTCTTC
NA	TRBV7-9	TRBJ1-2	TRBD1	CASSLGGQSYGYTF	TGTGCCAGCAGCTTAGGGGGACAGTCCTATGGCTACACCTTC
NA	TRBV7-2	TRBJ1-2	NA	CASSLVSAGYYGYTF	TGTGCCAGCAGCTTAGTGTCCGCGGGGTACTATGGCTACACCTTC
few	TRBV29-1	TRBJ2-7	TRBD1	CSVANPGQGLEQYF	TGCAGCGTTGCGAATCCGGGACAGGGTCTAGAGCAGTACTTC
NA	TRBV12-3/TRBV12-4	TRBJ2-3	NA	CASRRLLPDTQYF	TGTGCCAGCAGACGACTACTACCAGATACGCAGTATTTT
NA	TRBV7-3	TRBJ2-1	TRBD2	CASRPGTSGSYNEQFF	TGTGCCAGCAGGCCCGGGACTAGCGGCTCCTACAATGAGCAGTTCTTC
few	TRBV3-1/TRBV3-2	TRBJ2-5	TRBD2	CASNRASGDQETQYF	TGTGCCAGCAATCGGGCTAGCGGGGATCAAGAGACCCAGTACTTC
NA	TRBV11-3	TRBJ2-1	NA	CASSLDRGSYNEQFF	TGTGCCAGCAGCTTAGATCGGGGGTCCTACAATGAGCAGTTCTTC
NA	TRBV2	TRBJ2-7	NA	CASNVKSGALSLDEQYF	TGTGCCAGCAACGTTAAAAGCGGAGCCCTCTCGTTGGACGAGCAGTACTTC
NA	TRBV27	TRBJ2-7	TRBD2	CASSFRLAGAYEQYF	TGTGCCAGCAGTTTCCGGCTAGCGGGAGCCTACGAGCAGTACTTC
NA	TRBV28	TRBJ1-5	TRBD1	CASSFSQGQPQHF	TGTGCCAGCAGTTTTTCACAGGGGCAGCCCCAGCATTTT
NA	TRBV7-6	TRBJ2-2	NA	CASSPLLKPGYTGELFF	TGTGCCAGCAGCCCATTACTTAAGCCAGGGTACACCGGGGAGCTGTTTTTT
NA	TRBV29-1	TRBJ2-3	NA	CSVEGYYGTDTQYF	TGCAGCGTTGAAGGCTACTACGGAACAGATACGCAGTATTTT
NA	TRBV27	TRBJ2-6	NA	CASSLGGVGANVLTF	TGTGCCAGCAGTTTAGGAGGAGTTGGGGCCAACGTCCTGACTTTC
few	TRBV4-1	TRBJ1-1	NA	CASSQGKTPRDTEAFF	TGCGCCAGCAGCCAAGGAAAAACTCCCAGGGACACTGAAGCTTTCTTT